Following are 9 T cell receptor beta chains from one sample sequenced in a study of cytomegalovirus exposure and HLA in healthy donors (dated by TCRdb to the late 2010s). Library construction relied on the immunoSEQ multiplex PCR assay. For the multiplex PCR, a mixture combining 60 forward primers for TCR Vbeta segments and 13 reverse primers for TCR Jbeta segments was used. In its TCRdb copy, this immuneACCESS table keeps in-frame sequences only and misses some clones. Where compared with another copy, unresolved V genes explain less than half of these, and the others have no known cause. A total of around 170,000 clones appear in this sample, 60% to 80% of them only once. The top ten constitute 2% to 2.5% of the sample. The material sequenced was PBMCs. These receptors all come from a man in his fifties or sixties in good health and CMV-seronegative.

The chain is built from TRBV5-8 and TRBJ1-1; D remains ambiguous. Trimming removed 0 bases at V and 5 bases at J, with 11 bases between. The germline CDR1 and CDR2 sequences are SGHTS and YDEGEE. CDR3 length: 14 amino acids. CDR3: CASSLGSRSTEAFF. The CDR3 nucleotides are TGTGCCAGCAGCTTGGGTTCGAGGTCAACTGAAGCTTTCTTT.

The rearrangement uses TRBV10-2 and TRBJ2-7, with 11 nucleotides matching TRBD2. Germline V CDR1 and CDR2: WSHSY, SAAADI. Germline trimming cut 7 bases from V and 3 bases from J; bases unmatched to any gene: 2. The CDR3 spans 13 residues. CDR3 sequence reads: CASTTSGGYEQYF. CDR3 bases: TGCGCCAGCACCACTAGCGGGGGCTACGAGCAGTACTTC.

The chain joins TRBV2 to TRBJ1-5; TRBD1 agrees at 8 bases. The germline V gene has CDR1 SNHLY and CDR2 FYNNEI. CDR3 length: 15 residues. V gave up 5 bases and J gave up 6 bases; unmatched junction bases: 9. The CDR3 DNA reads as TGTGCCAGCAGTCGGAACAGGGGGTTGAGTCAGCCCCAGCATTTT. Its translation: CASSRNRGLSQPQHF.

The J gene is TRBJ2-7, the V gene TRBV19, with 10 bases lining up with TRBD1. The CDR3 consists of 14 residues. Germline lookup yields CDR1 LNHDA and CDR2 SQIVND (reference sequence). Losses at the gene ends were 7 bases for V and 6 bases for J; bases not matched to a gene: 9. Written as DNA, the CDR3 is TGTGCCAGTACCGCGGGACAGGGGTCTCTCGAGCAGTACTTC. Translated, it gives CASTAGQGSLEQYF. The complete variable domain, with remaining parts taken from reference TRBV19 and TRBJ2-7, reads DGGITQSPKYLFRKEGQNVTLSCEQNLNHDAMYWYRQDPGQGLRLIYYSQIVNDFQKGDIAEGYSVSREKKESFPLTVTSAQKNPTAFYLCASTAGQGSLEQYFGPGTRLTVT.

The chain joins TRBV6-5 to TRBJ2-3, with 15 bases matching TRBD2. The length of the CDR3 is 14 residues. The germline V gene has CDR1 MNHEY and CDR2 SVGAGI. Trimming cost V 10 bases and J 5 bases; bases outside gene matches: 4. CDR3 residues: CATRGLAGGDTQYF. CDR3 sequence (DNA): TGTGCCACCCGGGGACTAGCGGGAGGAGATACGCAGTATTTT.

The chain couples TRBV4-2 to TRBJ2-2, with D possibly matching TRBD2 (5 bases). Germline CDR1 is LGHNA and CDR2 is YNFKEQ. The CDR3 consists of 15 residues. Trimming pared 6 bases from V and 2 bases from J, leaving 13 bases between. The CDR3 here is CASSEASRNTGELFF. In DNA, the CDR3 is TGTGCCAGCAGTGAGGCTAGCCGTAACACCGGGGAGCTGTTTTTT.

J is TRBJ1-3 and V is TRBV30; maybe TRBD1 (6 bases). Trimming removed 2 bases at V and 2 bases at J, with 10 bases between. This CDR3 has 14 amino acids. Germline V gene lookup returns CDR1 GTSNPN and CDR2 SVGIG (reference sequence). The CDR3 region is CAWSLTGTGNTIYF. The CDR3 DNA reads as TGTGCCTGGAGTCTTACAGGGACTGGAAACACCATATATTTT.

V and J are TRBV28 and TRBJ1-4, with TRBD1 as a possible D gene (5 bases). Germline V CDR1 and CDR2: MDHEN, SYDVKM. Trimming removed 6 bases from V and 8 bases from J, with 16 bases in between. This CDR3 has 14 amino acids. The CDR3 DNA reads as TGTGCCAGCAGGGACACCGCCGTGATGGAAAAACTGTTTTTT. Translating gives CASRDTAVMEKLFF.

This clone showed up just once. The V call is TRBV23-1, the J call TRBJ1-2; no clear D gene. TRBV23-1 is an ORF; its function is uncertain. V was trimmed by 4 bases and J by 5 bases, leaving 11 bases between them. This CDR3 has 13 amino acids. The CDR3 spells CASSLITGYGYTF. CDR3 in DNA: TGCGCCAGCAGTCTTATCACGGGATATGGCTACACCTTC.